This T cell receptor beta chain was obtained from a study of OX40 agonist ivuxolimab in advanced cancers. The wider study: From 23 to 79 years was the age range, with a mean of around 60 years, and approximately 84% were male. It was permissible to have had prior anti-PD-1, anti-PD-L1 or anti-CTLA-4 therapy, and under 45% had some. Broader study findings: Nonresponders, in some cases, also had low normalized T-cell clonal expansion.

Only in-frame clones appear in the TCRdb table, and some are missing; sequencing was by immunoSEQ multiplex PCR. This table holds under 25,000 clones, 70% to 90% found once. At baseline, cycle 4 day 1, and cycle 7 day 1, blood was sampled. Germline CDR1 SGHDT, CDR2 YYEEEE. This CDR3 is built from 15 residues. The ends were cut back, 4 bases at V and 2 bases at J, with 13 bases in the middle. With respect to this clone: Its target is not known.

The sample consisted of CD4+ or CD8+ T cells sorted from blood, taken in a trial of the OX40 agonist ivuxolimab. This chain links TRBV5-6 with TRBJ2-1; weak D call: TRBD1 (7 bases). The receptor was isolated from an adult with an advanced solid tumor such as melanoma, head and neck, liver or kidney cancer. The CDR3 sequence: CASSPGGGPYNEQFF. The CDR3 DNA reads TGTGCCAGCAGCCCTGGAGGGGGCCCCTACAATGAGCAGTTCTTC.